The clone carrying this T cell receptor beta chain was seen repeatedly, ten times or more. One end of the junction is discordant with germline, which a read error may explain. TCRdb fed the 5' RACE reads into MiXCR, producing one record per CDR3 protein. Among approximately 1.8 million distinct CDR3 sequences listed, roughly 35% were seen once. The sample is drawn from a study of identical twins. Germline V gene data show CDR1 as SGHTA and CDR2 as FQGNSA. This CDR3 contains 12 residues. Material for sequencing was cord blood. The chain links TRBV7-2 to TRBJ2-7; maybe TRBD2 (5 bases). The source of this sequence is a newborn girl in good health. In DNA form, the CDR3 reads TGCGCCAGCAGCTTTACTAGCTACGAGCAGTACTTC. Protein product: CASSFTSYEQYF.